The 30 T cell receptor beta chains presented below share a single source sample, sequenced in a study of cytomegalovirus exposure and HLA in healthy donors. 60 Vbeta and 13 Jbeta primers were used in PCR. Here immunoSEQ multiplex PCR was the method, and the copy in TCRdb shows in-frame clones only, minus some. Here the sample spans 150,000 to 200,000 clones, around two thirds being singletons. The sample comprised PBMCs. Receptor source: a man aged 35 to 55 in good health and CMV-seronegative.

This chain links TRBV14 with TRBJ1-6; D is unresolved. Germline loops: CDR1 SGHDN, CDR2 FVKESK. The CDR3 has 16 amino acids. Trimming removed 1 base at V and 4 bases at J, with 11 bases between. CDR3 nucleotides: TGTGCCAGCAGCCAAGGTCTTAATATTTATAATTCACCCCTCCACTTT. Translated: CASSQGLNIYNSPLHF.

This chain joins TRBV11-2 and TRBJ1-3; D perhaps matches TRBD1 (6 bases). Germline CDR1 and CDR2: SGHAT and FQNNGV. Trimming left V 3 bases short and J 0 bases short, with 12 bases between. The CDR3 has 16 amino acids. The CDR3 DNA is TGTGCCAGCAGCTTTGGGACAACCAGCTCTGGAAACACCATATATTTT. It translates to CASSFGTTSSGNTIYF. The variable domain in full, with the rest retrieved from reference TRBV11-2 and TRBJ1-3, is EAGVAQSPRYKIIEKRQSVAFWCNPISGHATLYWYQQILGQGPKLLIQFQNNGVVDDSQLPKDRFSAERLKGVDSTLKIQPAKLEDSAVYLCASSFGTTSSGNTIYFGEGSWLTVV.

This rearrangement joins TRBV27 to TRBJ2-7; D gene ambiguous. Deletions cut 0 bases from V and 3 bases from J, with 9 bases between. Germline CDR1 MNHEY, CDR2 SMNVEV (reference sequence). CDR3 length: 14 amino acids. The CDR3 is CASSLSGPNYEQYF. The CDR3 DNA is TGTGCCAGCAGTTTATCTGGGCCTAACTACGAGCAGTACTTC.

V is TRBV7-9 and J is TRBJ2-1; 7 nucleotides agree with TRBD2. After removal of 5 bases from V and 2 bases from J, the junction contained 3 bases not matched to a gene. The CDR3 is 14 amino acids. Germline V gene sequence: CDR1 SEHNR, CDR2 FQNEAQ (reference sequence). The CDR3 coding sequence is TGTGCCAGCAGCGGTACTAGCGCCTACAATGAGCAGTTCTTC. Translation gives CASSGTSAYNEQFF. Together with reference TRBV7-9 and TRBJ2-1, the CDR3 gives the full variable domain: DTGVSQNPRHKITKRGQNVTFRCDPISEHNRLYWYRQTLGQGPEFLTYFQNEAQLEKSRLLSDRFSAERPKGSFSTLEIQRTEQGDSAMYLCASSGTSAYNEQFFGPGTRLTVL.

The rearrangement uses TRBV5-1 and TRBJ2-7; 9 bases fit TRBD1. The CDR3 is made up of 15 amino acids. J gave up 3 bases and V 0 bases, and 4 bases lay outside the gene matches. Per germline, CDR1 SGHRS and CDR2 YFSETQ. CDR3 loop: CASSLAGQGDYEQYF. CDR3 DNA sequence: TGCGCCAGCAGCTTGGCGGGACAGGGAGACTACGAGCAGTACTTC.

The chain has TRBV5-8 and TRBJ2-1; the D gene is possibly TRBD2 (5 bases). With 2 bases removed from V and 3 bases from J, the gap between germline ends came to 12 bases. The CDR3 runs to 15 residues. Germline values: CDR1 SGHTS, CDR2 YDEGEE. The CDR3 DNA reads TGTGCCAGCAGCTTCCGGCCCGGACTCTACAATGAGCAGTTCTTC. Protein: CASSFRPGLYNEQFF.

There are a few counts of this clone. This chain links TRBV2 with TRBJ1-4; D might be TRBD1 (6 bases). This CDR3 spans 15 amino acids. The germline V gene has CDR1 SNHLY and CDR2 FYNNEI. The germline V and J ends were trimmed by 5 bases and 2 bases, with 12 bases remaining between them. CDR3 coding DNA: TGTGCCAGCAGTTTCAACAGGGTGACTAATGAAAAACTGTTTTTT. This codes for CASSFNRVTNEKLFF. Full variable domain (remainder filled in from reference TRBV2 and TRBJ1-4): EPEVTQTPSHQVTQMGQEVILRCVPISNHLYFYWYRQILGQKVEFLVSFYNNEISEKSEIFDDQFSVERPDGSNFTLKIRSTKLEDSAMYFCASSFNRVTNEKLFFGSGTQLSVL.

The chain couples TRBV6-1 to TRBJ2-5; TRBD2 agrees at 9 bases. The CDR3 is 14 residues long. V lost 8 bases and J lost 6; bases outside the gene matches: 10. Germline V CDR1 and CDR2: MNHNS, SASEGT. CDR3 nucleotide sequence: TGTGCCAGCCTGACGGCGGGGGGGCCCAAGACCCAGTACTTC. It translates to CASLTAGGPKTQYF.

This rearrangement joins TRBV5-8 to TRBJ1-4, with a tentative D call TRBD1 (6 bases). Trimming stripped 4 bases from V and 0 bases from J, with 13 bases between. CDR3 length: 16 amino acids. The V gene's germline CDR1 is SGHTS and CDR2 YDEGEE. The CDR3 protein is CASSPGTHPTNEKLFF. CDR3 DNA sequence: TGTGCCAGCAGCCCCGGGACACACCCAACTAATGAAAAACTGTTTTTT.

This chain joins TRBV5-1 and TRBJ2-1, with 10 bases fitting TRBD1. V was pared by 0 bases and J by 8 bases, with 8 bases of the junction left unmatched. Germline values: CDR1 SGHRS, CDR2 YFSETQ. The length of the CDR3 is 16 residues. In nucleotides, the CDR3 is TGCGCCAGCAGCTTGGTGGCTGGGACAGGGGCTTATGAGCAGTTCTTC. The encoded protein is CASSLVAGTGAYEQFF.

This sequence joins TRBV10-3 and TRBJ2-7; 7 bases fit TRBD2. The germline V gene encodes CDR1 ENHRY and CDR2 SYGVKD. The V segment lost 11 bases and the J segment 5 bases; nucleotides outside the gene matches: 15. The CDR3 is 14 amino acids. The CDR3 here is CAAMRTGGRDEQYF. The CDR3 DNA reads as TGTGCCGCCATGAGGACGGGAGGCCGTGACGAGCAGTACTTC.

Only a few counts were recorded for this clone. The rearrangement joins TRBV14 to TRBJ2-7, with 9 bases lining up with TRBD2. This CDR3 has 15 residues. Per germline, CDR1 SGHDN and CDR2 FVKESK. V lost 4 bases to trimming and J lost 2 bases; unmatched junction nucleotides: 6. This CDR3 reads CASSPSSGVPYEQYF. CDR3 coding DNA: TGTGCCAGCAGCCCATCTAGCGGGGTCCCCTACGAGCAGTACTTC.

This clone has a single count. The chain joins TRBV4-1 to TRBJ2-2; D is unclear. The V gene lost 1 base and the J gene lost 1 base, with 10 bases spanning the gap. Germline V gene data show CDR1 as MGHRA and CDR2 as YSYEKL. The CDR3 covers 16 residues. CDR3 sequence (DNA): TGCGCCAGCAGCCAAGGACTTTCCAGGAACACCGGGGAGCTGTTTTTT. Translating it yields CASSQGLSRNTGELFF.

The table lists this clone with a few counts. The chain joins TRBV5-6 to TRBJ2-1, with D perhaps TRBD2 (5 bases). The length of the CDR3 is 15 residues. V was shortened by 0 bases and J by 0 bases, with 7 bases between the two germline ends. Germline values: CDR1 SGHDT, CDR2 YYEEEE. This CDR3 is CASSLVGGSYNEQFF. The CDR3 bases are TGTGCCAGCAGCTTGGTCGGAGGCTCCTACAATGAGCAGTTCTTC.

The chain employs TRBV7-2 and TRBJ2-3; 7 nucleotides align to TRBD2. Germline lookup yields CDR1 SGHTA and CDR2 FQGNSA. V trimming: 3 bases; J trimming: 4 bases; junction bases outside the gene matches: 4. This CDR3 has 14 amino acids. CDR3 residues: CASSFGGSADTQYF. For the CDR3, the DNA is TGTGCCAGCAGCTTCGGCGGGAGTGCAGATACGCAGTATTTT.

The rearrangement joins TRBV5-1 to TRBJ2-1; 7 nucleotides agree with TRBD2. The CDR3 length is 17 residues. CDR1 SGHRS and CDR2 YFSETQ come from the germline V gene. Losses at the gene ends were 1 base for V and 6 bases for J; bases not matched to a gene: 13. CDR3 bases: TGCGCCAGCAGCTTGACCACCGTGGCAGGGAGGGGCAATGAGCAGTTCTTC. It yields the protein CASSLTTVAGRGNEQFF.

The chain employs TRBV5-1 and TRBJ2-1, with D perhaps matching TRBD2 (7 bases). The V end lost 6 bases, the J end lost 2 bases, and 12 bases lay between the germline ends. CDR3 size: 14 residues. Looked up from germline, CDR1 is SGHRS and CDR2 is YFSETQ. In DNA form, the CDR3 reads TGCGCCAGCACAGGGGAGGGCCCCTACAATGAGCAGTTCTTC. It encodes CASTGEGPYNEQFF.

The V call is TRBV7-9, the J call TRBJ2-3; 7 nucleotides match TRBD1. V was pared by 5 bases and J by 8 bases, with 13 bases of the junction left unmatched. The germline CDR1 and CDR2 sequences are SEHNR and FQNEAQ (reference sequence). This CDR3 has 15 amino acids. This CDR3 reads CASSPGTEKFGTQYF. The CDR3 DNA reads as TGTGCCAGCAGCCCCGGGACAGAAAAATTTGGTACGCAGTATTTT.

The gene calls are TRBV2 and TRBJ2-2; D possibly corresponds to TRBD2 (5 bases). There are 13 residues in the CDR3. Trimming removed 6 bases at V and 4 bases at J, with 9 bases between. CDR1 and CDR2 (germline): SNHLY, FYNNEI. The CDR3 sequence is CASSVTITGELFF. The DNA for the CDR3 is TGTGCCAGCAGCGTGACTATCACCGGGGAGCTGTTTTTT. Combining the CDR3 with reference TRBV2 and TRBJ2-2 gives the whole variable domain EPEVTQTPSHQVTQMGQEVILRCVPISNHLYFYWYRQILGQKVEFLVSFYNNEISEKSEIFDDQFSVERPDGSNFTLKIRSTKLEDSAMYFCASSVTITGELFFGEGSRLTVL.

This chain uses TRBV23-1 with TRBJ1-6, with 8 bases aligning to TRBD1. TRBV23-1 belongs to the ORF category, with a function that is uncertain. The CDR3 consists of 15 residues. V lost 2 bases and J lost 9; bases outside the gene matches: 6. The CDR3 region is CASSQRTGLSSPLHF. CDR3 DNA sequence: TGCGCCAGCAGTCAAAGGACAGGGTTGAGTTCACCCCTCCACTTT.

Comments on this clone: The same CDR3 is also encoded by other DNA sequences in this sample. This rearrangement joins TRBV4-1 to TRBJ1-2, with D maybe TRBD1 (6 bases). Germline CDR1 and CDR2: MGHRA and YSYEKL. Trimming pared 0 bases from V and 2 bases from J, leaving 16 bases between. The CDR3 spans 17 residues. The CDR3 region is CASSQDPGGRRNYGYTF. In DNA, the CDR3 is TGCGCCAGCAGCCAAGATCCGGGGGGGCGCCGGAACTATGGCTACACCTTC.

CDR3 coding DNA: TGTGCCAGCAGCCCGGCTGTCGAAGCGGCCGGGGAGCTGTTTTTT. Translated: CASSPAVEAAGELFF. The chain has TRBV5-4 and TRBJ2-2; D might be TRBD2 (5 bases). The CDR3 extends over 15 amino acids. V was shortened by 4 bases and J by 6 bases, with 16 bases between the two germline ends. Germline V gene data show CDR1 as SGHNT and CDR2 as YYREEE (reference sequence).

In this sample, this clone turned up a few times. One junction end disagrees with the germline gene, perhaps due to a read error. The gene calls are TRBV7-9 and TRBJ1-1; D is ambiguous. The germline CDR1 and CDR2 sequences are SEHNR and FQNEAQ (reference sequence). This CDR3 is 15 amino acids long. CDR3 sequence (DNA): TGTTCCAGCAGCCCCCTGACTCCGGGTTACACTGAAGCTTTCTTT. Translation gives CSSSPLTPGYTEAFF.

This clone was found once. The chain uses TRBV5-1 and TRBJ2-3, with 9 bases that match TRBD1. The CDR3 length is 15 residues. V lost 4 bases to trimming and J lost 4 bases; unmatched junction nucleotides: 7. Germline assignment: CDR1 SGHRS and CDR2 YFSETQ. The CDR3 spells CASSPGQGRADTQYF. CDR3 nucleotide sequence: TGCGCCAGCAGCCCAGGACAGGGGAGGGCAGATACGCAGTATTTT.

The chain carries TRBV19 and TRBJ1-1; 8 bases line up with TRBD1. The germline CDR1 and CDR2 sequences are LNHDA and SQIVND (reference sequence). This CDR3 comprises 12 residues. CDR3 residues: CGTGYSETEAFF. The CDR3 region has the DNA TGTGGGACAGGGTATTCGGAAACTGAAGCTTTCTTT.

The chain carries TRBV6-5 and TRBJ1-6, with D uncertain. The ends were cut back, 7 bases at V and 7 bases at J, with 11 bases in the middle. In germline, CDR1 is MNHEY, CDR2 SVGAGI. The CDR3 covers 13 residues. The CDR3 bases are TGTGCCAGCACTCCGGGAATAAATTCACCCCTCCACTTT. This translates into CASTPGINSPLHF.

The rearrangement uses TRBV11-1 and TRBJ1-2; TRBD1 matches 8 bases. V was clipped by 6 bases and J by 4 bases; unmatched bases: 4. This CDR3 is 13 amino acids long. Germline V gene lookup returns CDR1 SGHAT and CDR2 FQDESV (reference sequence). CDR3 in amino acids: CASSPGQAYGYTF. The CDR3 DNA is TGTGCCAGCAGTCCGGGACAGGCCTATGGCTACACCTTC.

The chain uses TRBV19 and TRBJ2-3, with D possibly matching TRBD2 (6 bases). This CDR3 spans 16 amino acids. V was cut by 4 bases and J by 1 base, with 15 bases left in between. Germline-derived CDR1 and CDR2 are LNHDA and SQIVND (reference sequence). CDR3 in amino acids: CASSKATGDGTDTQYF. CDR3 coding DNA: TGTGCCAGTAGTAAGGCGACGGGGGATGGCACAGATACGCAGTATTTT.

This chain connects TRBV2 to TRBJ2-3; 10 bases align to TRBD2. This CDR3 has 15 residues. J was trimmed by 2 bases and V by 6 bases; bases with no gene match: 5. Germline V lookup: CDR1 SNHLY, CDR2 FYNNEI. CDR3 amino acids: CASSRLAGATDTQYF. The DNA for the CDR3 is TGTGCCAGCAGCCGACTAGCGGGCGCCACAGATACGCAGTATTTT.

The chain carries TRBV7-8 and TRBJ1-5; D remains unclear. Germline CDR1 SGHVS, CDR2 FQNEAQ. The CDR3 consists of 13 residues. V lost 2 bases, J lost 5 bases, and 7 bases lay in between. DNA for the CDR3: TGTGCCAGCAGCTTAACCAGTGATCAGCCCCAGCATTTT. Protein sequence: CASSLTSDQPQHF.